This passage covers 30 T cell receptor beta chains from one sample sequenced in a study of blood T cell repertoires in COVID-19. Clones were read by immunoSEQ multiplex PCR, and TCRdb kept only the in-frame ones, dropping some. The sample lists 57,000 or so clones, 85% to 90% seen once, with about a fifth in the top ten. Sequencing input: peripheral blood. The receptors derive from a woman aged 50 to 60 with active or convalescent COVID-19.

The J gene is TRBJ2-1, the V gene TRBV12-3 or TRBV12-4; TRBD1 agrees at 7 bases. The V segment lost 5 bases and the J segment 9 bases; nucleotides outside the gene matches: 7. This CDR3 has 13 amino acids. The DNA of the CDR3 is TGTGCCAGCAGTCCGGGACAGAAGCTTGAGCAGTTCTTC. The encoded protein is CASSPGQKLEQFF.

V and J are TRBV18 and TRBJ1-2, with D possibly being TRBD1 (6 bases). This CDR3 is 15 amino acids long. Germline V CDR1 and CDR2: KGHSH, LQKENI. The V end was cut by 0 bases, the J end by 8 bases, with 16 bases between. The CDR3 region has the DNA TGTGCCAGCTCACCACCGGTTGGGGGCGCGGGCGGCTACACCTTC. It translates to CASSPPVGGAGGYTF.

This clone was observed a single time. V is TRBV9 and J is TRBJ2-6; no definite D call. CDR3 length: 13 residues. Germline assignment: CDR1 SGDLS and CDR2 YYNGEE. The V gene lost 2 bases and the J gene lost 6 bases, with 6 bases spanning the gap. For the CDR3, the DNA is TGTGCCAGCAGCGTGGGCGCGGCCAACGTCCTGACTTTC. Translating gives CASSVGAANVLTF. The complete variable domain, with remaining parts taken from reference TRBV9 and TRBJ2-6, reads DSGVTQTPKHLITATGQRVTLRCSPRSGDLSVYWYQQSLDQGLQFLIQYYNGEERAKGNILERFSAQQFPDLHSELNLSSLELGDSALYFCASSVGAANVLTFGAGSRLTVL.

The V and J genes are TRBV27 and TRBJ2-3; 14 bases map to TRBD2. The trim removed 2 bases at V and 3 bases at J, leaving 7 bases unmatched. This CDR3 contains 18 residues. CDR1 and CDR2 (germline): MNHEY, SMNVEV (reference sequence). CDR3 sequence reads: CASSLTGTSGSTTDTQYF. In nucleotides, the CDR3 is TGTGCCAGCAGTTTAACAGGGACTAGCGGGAGCACTACAGATACGCAGTATTTT.

The CDR3 sequence is CTSSHPVSGTSYNEQFF. Written as DNA, the CDR3 is TGCACCAGCAGCCATCCTGTTAGCGGGACCTCCTACAATGAGCAGTTCTTC. The J gene is TRBJ2-1, the V gene TRBV1; TRBD2 is taken as the D call from the table, unchecked against the DNA. TRBV1 is a listed pseudogene. The CDR3 length is 17 residues.

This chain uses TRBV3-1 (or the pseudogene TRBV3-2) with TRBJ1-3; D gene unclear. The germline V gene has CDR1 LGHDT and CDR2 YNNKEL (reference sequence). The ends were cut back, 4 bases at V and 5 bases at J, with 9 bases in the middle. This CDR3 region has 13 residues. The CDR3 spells CASSPNSRNTIYF. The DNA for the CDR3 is TGTGCCAGCAGCCCCAATAGCCGAAACACCATATATTTT.

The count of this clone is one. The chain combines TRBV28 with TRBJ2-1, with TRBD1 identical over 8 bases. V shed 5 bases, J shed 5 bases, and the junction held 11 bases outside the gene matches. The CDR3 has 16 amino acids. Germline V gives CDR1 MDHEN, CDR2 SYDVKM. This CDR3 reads CASSAIRDRSDNEQFF. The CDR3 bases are TGTGCCAGCAGTGCAATACGGGACAGGTCCGACAATGAGCAGTTCTTC.

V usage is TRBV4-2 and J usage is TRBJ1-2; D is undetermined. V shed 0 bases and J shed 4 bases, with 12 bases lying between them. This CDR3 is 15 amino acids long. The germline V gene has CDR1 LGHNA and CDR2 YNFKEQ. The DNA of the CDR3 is TGTGCCAGCAGCCAAGATCGAGTAGGGAGCTATGGCTACACCTTC. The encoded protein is CASSQDRVGSYGYTF.

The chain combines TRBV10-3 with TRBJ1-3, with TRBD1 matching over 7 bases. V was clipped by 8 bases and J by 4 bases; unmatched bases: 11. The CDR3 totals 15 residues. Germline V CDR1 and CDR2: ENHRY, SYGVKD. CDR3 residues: CAIGGQTGQGNTIYF. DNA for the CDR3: TGTGCCATCGGGGGTCAGACAGGGCAGGGAAACACCATATATTTT.

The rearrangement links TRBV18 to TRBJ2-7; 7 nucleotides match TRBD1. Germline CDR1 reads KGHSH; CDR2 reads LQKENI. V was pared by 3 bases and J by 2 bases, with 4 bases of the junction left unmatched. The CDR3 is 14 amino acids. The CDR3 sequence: CASSPGQVTYEQYF. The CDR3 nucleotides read TGTGCCAGCTCACCCGGACAGGTCACCTACGAGCAGTACTTC.

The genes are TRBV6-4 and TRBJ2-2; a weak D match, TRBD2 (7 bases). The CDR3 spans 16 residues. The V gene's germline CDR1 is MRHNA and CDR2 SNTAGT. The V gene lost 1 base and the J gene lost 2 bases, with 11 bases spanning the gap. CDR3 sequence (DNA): TGTGCCAGCAGTGACTTGGGGGGGCGTAACACCGGGGAGCTGTTTTTT. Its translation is CASSDLGGRNTGELFF.

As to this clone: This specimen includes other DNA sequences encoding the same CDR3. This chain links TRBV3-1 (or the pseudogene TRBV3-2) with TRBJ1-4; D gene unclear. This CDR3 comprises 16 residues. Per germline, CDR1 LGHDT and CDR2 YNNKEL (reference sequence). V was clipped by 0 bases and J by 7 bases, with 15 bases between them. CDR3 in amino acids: CASSQDPWLGSEKLFF. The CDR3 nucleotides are TGTGCCAGCAGCCAAGATCCTTGGCTCGGGAGTGAAAAACTGTTTTTT.

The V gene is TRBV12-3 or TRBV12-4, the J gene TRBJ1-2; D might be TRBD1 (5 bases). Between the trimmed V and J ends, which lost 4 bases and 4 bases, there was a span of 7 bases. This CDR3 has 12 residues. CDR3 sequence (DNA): TGTGCCAGCAGTTCGGGGGTCTATGGCTACACCTTC. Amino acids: CASSSGVYGYTF.

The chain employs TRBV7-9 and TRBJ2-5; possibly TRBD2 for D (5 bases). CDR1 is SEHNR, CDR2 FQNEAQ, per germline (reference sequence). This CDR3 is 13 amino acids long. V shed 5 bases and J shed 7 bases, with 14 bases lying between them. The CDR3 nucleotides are TGTGCCAGCAGCGTGGGTGCGGGTGGGACCCAGTACTTC. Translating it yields CASSVGAGGTQYF.

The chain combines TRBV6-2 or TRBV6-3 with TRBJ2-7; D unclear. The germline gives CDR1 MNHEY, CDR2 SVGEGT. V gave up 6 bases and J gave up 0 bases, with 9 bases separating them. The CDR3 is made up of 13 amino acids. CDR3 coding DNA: TGTGCCAGCAGCGGGCTGAGCTCCTACGAGCAGTACTTC. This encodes CASSGLSSYEQYF.

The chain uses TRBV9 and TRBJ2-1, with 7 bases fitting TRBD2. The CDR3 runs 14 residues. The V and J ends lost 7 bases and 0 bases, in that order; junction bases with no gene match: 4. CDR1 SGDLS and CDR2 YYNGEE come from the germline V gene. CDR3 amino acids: CASSGGSSYNEQFF. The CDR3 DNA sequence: TGTGCCAGCTCTGGCGGGAGCTCCTACAATGAGCAGTTCTTC.

The CDR3 region has the DNA TGTGCCAGTAGTATACTAGCGGGAGGCTCCTACGAGCAGTACTTC. Residues: CASSILAGGSYEQYF. The chain joins TRBV19 to TRBJ2-7; TRBD2 agrees at 11 bases. With V trimmed by 2 bases and J by 0 bases, 0 bases remained unmatched. The length of the CDR3 is 15 residues. Per the germline V gene, CDR1 is LNHDA and CDR2 is SQIVND (reference sequence).

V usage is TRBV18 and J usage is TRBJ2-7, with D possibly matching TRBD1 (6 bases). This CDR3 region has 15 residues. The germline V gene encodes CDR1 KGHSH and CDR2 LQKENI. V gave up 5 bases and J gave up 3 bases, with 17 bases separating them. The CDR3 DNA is TGTGCCAGCTCAGATTCACAGGGCGTCGTCTACGAGCAGTACTTC. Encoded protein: CASSDSQGVVYEQYF.

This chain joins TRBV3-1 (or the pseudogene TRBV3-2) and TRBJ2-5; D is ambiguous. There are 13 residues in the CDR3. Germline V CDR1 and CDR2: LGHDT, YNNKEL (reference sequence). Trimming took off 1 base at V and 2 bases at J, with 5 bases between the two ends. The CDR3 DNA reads TGTGCCAGCAGCCAAGGCAGACAAGAGACCCAGTACTTC. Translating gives CASSQGRQETQYF.

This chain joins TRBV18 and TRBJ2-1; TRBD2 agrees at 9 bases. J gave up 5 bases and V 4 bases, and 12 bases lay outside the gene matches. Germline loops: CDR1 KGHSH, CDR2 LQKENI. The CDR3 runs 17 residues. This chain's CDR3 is CASSRNDLAGRDNEQFF. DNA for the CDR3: TGTGCCAGCTCACGCAACGACCTAGCGGGACGCGACAATGAGCAGTTCTTC.

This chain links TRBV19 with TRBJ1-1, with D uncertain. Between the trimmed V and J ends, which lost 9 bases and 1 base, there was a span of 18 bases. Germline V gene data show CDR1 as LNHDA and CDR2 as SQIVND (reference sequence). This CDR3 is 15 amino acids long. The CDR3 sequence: CARPRAVEGNTEAFF. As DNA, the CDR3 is TGTGCCAGACCCCGGGCCGTGGAGGGGAACACTGAAGCTTTCTTT.

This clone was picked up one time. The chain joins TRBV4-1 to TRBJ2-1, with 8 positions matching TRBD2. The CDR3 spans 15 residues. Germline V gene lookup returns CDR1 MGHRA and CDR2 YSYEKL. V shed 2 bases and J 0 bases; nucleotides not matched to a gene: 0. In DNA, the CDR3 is TGCGCCAGCAGCCAACTAGCGGGCTCCTACAATGAGCAGTTCTTC. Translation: CASSQLAGSYNEQFF.

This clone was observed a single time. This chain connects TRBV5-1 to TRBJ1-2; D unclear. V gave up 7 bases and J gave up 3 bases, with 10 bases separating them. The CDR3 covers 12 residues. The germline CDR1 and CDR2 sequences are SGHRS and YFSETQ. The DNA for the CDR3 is TGCGCCAGCGCCGGCGAGGACTATGGCTACACCTTC. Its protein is CASAGEDYGYTF.

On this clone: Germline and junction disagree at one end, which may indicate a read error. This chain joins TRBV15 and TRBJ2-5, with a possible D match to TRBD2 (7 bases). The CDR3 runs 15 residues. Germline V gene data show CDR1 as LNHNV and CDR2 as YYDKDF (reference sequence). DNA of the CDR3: TGTGCCACCAGCATAACAGGGCTCGGGCGGGAGACCCAGCACTTC. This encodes CATSITGLGRETQHF.

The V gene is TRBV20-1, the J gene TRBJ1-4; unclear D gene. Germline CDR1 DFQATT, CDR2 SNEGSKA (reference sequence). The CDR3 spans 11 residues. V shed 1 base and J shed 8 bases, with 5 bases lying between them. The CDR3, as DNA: TGCAGTGCTAGAGTTGCGGAAAAACTGTTTTTT. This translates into CSARVAEKLFF.

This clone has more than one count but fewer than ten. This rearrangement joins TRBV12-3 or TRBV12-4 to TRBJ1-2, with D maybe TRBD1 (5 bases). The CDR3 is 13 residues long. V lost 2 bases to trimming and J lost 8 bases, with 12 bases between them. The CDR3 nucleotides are TGTGCCAGCAGTTTATGGGGCATGAACGGCTACACCTTC. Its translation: CASSLWGMNGYTF.

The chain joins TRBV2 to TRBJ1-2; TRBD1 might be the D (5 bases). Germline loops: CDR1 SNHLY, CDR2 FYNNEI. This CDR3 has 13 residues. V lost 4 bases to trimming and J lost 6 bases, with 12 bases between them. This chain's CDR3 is CASSVKGRDGYTF. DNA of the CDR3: TGTGCCAGCAGTGTGAAGGGGAGGGATGGCTACACCTTC.

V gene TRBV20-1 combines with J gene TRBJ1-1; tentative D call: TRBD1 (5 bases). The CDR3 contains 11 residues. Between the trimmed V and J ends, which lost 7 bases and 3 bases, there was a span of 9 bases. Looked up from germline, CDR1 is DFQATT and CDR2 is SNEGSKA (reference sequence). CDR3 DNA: TGCAGTGGGTGGGGGGACACTGAAGCTTTCTTT. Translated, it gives CSGWGDTEAFF.

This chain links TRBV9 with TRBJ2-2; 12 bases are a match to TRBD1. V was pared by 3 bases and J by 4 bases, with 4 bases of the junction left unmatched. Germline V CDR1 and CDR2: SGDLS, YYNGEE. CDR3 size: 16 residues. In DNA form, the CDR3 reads TGTGCCAGCAGCGCCAGGGACAGGGGGCCCACCGGGGAGCTGTTTTTT. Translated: CASSARDRGPTGELFF.

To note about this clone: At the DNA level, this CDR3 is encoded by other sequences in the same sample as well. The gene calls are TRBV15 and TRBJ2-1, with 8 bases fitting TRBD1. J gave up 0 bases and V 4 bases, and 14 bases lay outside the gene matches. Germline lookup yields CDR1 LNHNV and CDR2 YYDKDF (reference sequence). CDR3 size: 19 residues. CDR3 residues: CATSTPRTGKRSSYNEQFF. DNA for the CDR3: TGTGCCACCAGCACCCCTAGGACAGGGAAACGGAGCTCCTACAATGAGCAGTTCTTC. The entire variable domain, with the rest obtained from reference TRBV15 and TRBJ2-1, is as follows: DAMVIQNPRYQVTQFGKPVTLSCSQTLNHNVMYWYQQKSSQAPKLLFHYYDKDFNNEADTPDNFQSRRPNTSFCFLDIRSPGLGDTAMYLCATSTPRTGKRSSYNEQFFGPGTRLTVL.